Below are 28 T cell receptor beta chains sequenced from a single sample in a study of cytomegalovirus exposure and HLA in healthy donors. PCR used 60 Vbeta primers and 13 Jbeta primers. Assay used: immunoSEQ multiplex PCR; TCRdb lists only in-frame clones, some missing. The sample records about 120,000 clones, about four fifths being singletons. The sequencing sample was made of PBMCs. These TCRs come from a human donor in good health.

In this sample, this clone turned up a few times. Other DNA variants within this sample encode the same CDR3. The chain's CDR3 is CASSKEGGIGVTEAFF. DNA of the CDR3: TGTGCCAGCAGCAAAGAAGGAGGGATTGGAGTCACTGAAGCTTTCTTT. The J gene is TRBJ1-1, the V gene TRBV21-1. TRBV21-1 is tagged as a pseudogene. The CDR3 loop spans 16 amino acids.

The rearrangement joins TRBV4-1 to TRBJ2-7, with a possible D match to TRBD1 (6 bases). The ends were cut back, 1 base at V and 9 bases at J, with 19 bases in the middle. The CDR3 runs 15 residues. Germline V lookup: CDR1 MGHRA, CDR2 YSYEKL. CDR3 DNA: TGCGCCAGCAGCCAAGGGGACAACGTCTTGGGGGTGCAGTACTTC. This codes for CASSQGDNVLGVQYF.

V is TRBV9 and J is TRBJ2-3; D uncertain. The CDR3 covers 12 residues. Germline V gives CDR1 SGDLS, CDR2 YYNGEE. With 0 bases removed from V and 6 bases from J, the gap between germline ends came to 5 bases. The CDR3 DNA follows: TGTGCCAGCAGCGTAGGAGAGGATACGCAGTATTTT. Encoded protein: CASSVGEDTQYF.

This chain joins TRBV6-1 and TRBJ1-5; TRBD1 is a possible D gene (5 bases). The CDR3 runs 14 residues. The ends were cut back, 5 bases at V and 5 bases at J, with 13 bases in the middle. Germline CDR1 is MNHNS and CDR2 is SASEGT. CDR3 residues: CASSRGTEDQPQHF. DNA for the CDR3: TGTGCCAGCAGTCGCGGGACTGAGGATCAGCCCCAGCATTTT.

The chain uses TRBV11-2 and TRBJ1-2, with no clear D. Germline lookup yields CDR1 SGHAT and CDR2 FQNNGV. The CDR3 sequence is 11 residues long. Trimming removed 3 bases at V and 7 bases at J, with 6 bases between. The DNA for the CDR3 is TGTGCCAGCAGCTTCAGTGGTGGCTACACCTTC. It specifies CASSFSGGYTF.

This clone appeared a single time. Within the sample, other DNA sequences also encode this same CDR3. The chain recombines TRBV9 with TRBJ2-3; TRBD2 agrees at 14 bases. Looked up from germline, CDR1 is SGDLS and CDR2 is YYNGEE. The V and J ends lost 2 bases and 6 bases, in that order; junction bases with no gene match: 5. CDR3 length: 16 amino acids. The CDR3 loop is CASSVGLAGGGDTQYF. The CDR3 region has the DNA TGTGCCAGCAGCGTCGGACTAGCGGGGGGCGGGGATACGCAGTATTTT.

The DNA of the CDR3 is TGTGCCAGCAGCTTAGCGCGTCTAGCGGCCACACGATACAATGAGCAGTTCTTC. Translation: CASSLARLAATRYNEQFF. The V call is TRBV7-8, the J call TRBJ2-1; 7 bases line up with TRBD2. V shed 0 bases, J shed 4 bases, and the junction held 12 bases outside the gene matches. CDR1 SGHVS and CDR2 FQNEAQ come from the germline V gene. The CDR3 totals 18 residues.

This clone was recorded only once. At one boundary the junction diverges from the germline segment, which might be a read error. The V call is TRBV13, the J call TRBJ2-7; D perhaps matches TRBD1 (6 bases). This CDR3 comprises 16 residues. Germline V gene sequence: CDR1 PRHDT, CDR2 FYEKMQ (reference sequence). The chain's CDR3 is CASSSLRGGIFYGQYF. CDR3 DNA: TGTGCCAGCAGCTCCCTGCGAGGGGGAATTTTCTACGGGCAGTACTTC.

The chain is built from TRBV4-1 and TRBJ1-5, with 11 bases lining up with TRBD1. The CDR3 contains 16 residues. Trimming cost V 4 bases and J 4 bases; bases outside gene matches: 6. Germline assignment: CDR1 MGHRA and CDR2 YSYEKL. CDR3 in amino acids: CASSPRTGGTNQPQHF. In nucleotides, the CDR3 is TGCGCCAGCAGCCCGAGGACAGGGGGCACGAATCAGCCCCAGCATTTT.

V gene TRBV5-1 combines with J gene TRBJ1-5, with D unresolved. This CDR3 has 15 residues. The germline V and J ends were trimmed by 5 bases and 7 bases, with 19 bases remaining between them. The germline CDR1 and CDR2 sequences are SGHRS and YFSETQ. The CDR3 loop is CASRRSGRQLQPQHF. The CDR3, as DNA: TGCGCCAGCAGACGAAGCGGACGGCAACTACAGCCCCAGCATTTT.

The chain carries TRBV4-2 and TRBJ1-3, with a weak D call TRBD1 (5 bases). V gave up 1 base and J gave up 0 bases, with 10 bases separating them. Germline CDR1 reads LGHNA; CDR2 reads YNFKEQ. The CDR3 contains 16 residues. The DNA for the CDR3 is TGTGCCAGCAGCCAAGGACAGCCGTACTCTGGAAACACCATATATTTT. The encoded protein is CASSQGQPYSGNTIYF.

The chain has TRBV7-2 and TRBJ2-1, with 10 bases identical to TRBD2. The length of the CDR3 is 16 residues. Germline CDR1 is SGHTA and CDR2 is FQGNSA. The V gene end was trimmed by 4 bases and the J gene end by 1 base; junction bases not matched to a gene: 4. The CDR3 reads CASSSISGGSYNEQFF. In DNA, the CDR3 is TGTGCCAGCAGCTCAATTAGCGGGGGGTCCTACAATGAGCAGTTCTTC.

This chain connects TRBV18 to TRBJ2-7, with D maybe TRBD2 (5 bases). Trimming took 4 bases from V and 3 from J, leaving 16 bases between them. The CDR3 loop spans 15 amino acids. Germline values: CDR1 KGHSH, CDR2 LQKENI. CDR3 loop: CASSLGFEGSYEQYF. DNA for the CDR3: TGTGCCAGCTCACTAGGGTTTGAAGGGAGCTACGAGCAGTACTTC.

In DNA, the CDR3 is TGTGCCAGCAGCTTGGAGAGCGGGCTAGCGGCGAACACCGGGGAGCTGTTTTTT. It encodes CASSLESGLAANTGELFF. J is TRBJ2-2 and V is TRBV5-4; 7 bases agree with TRBD2. V lost 0 bases, J lost 0 bases, and 8 bases stayed unmatched. The germline gives CDR1 SGHNT, CDR2 YYREEE (reference sequence). The CDR3 runs 18 residues.

This clone was seen just once. The J gene is TRBJ1-2, the V gene TRBV6-5; 7 nucleotides align to TRBD1. V shed 2 bases and J 6 bases; nucleotides not matched to a gene: 3. The germline CDR1 and CDR2 sequences are MNHEY and SVGAGI. The CDR3 consists of 13 residues. Here the CDR3 reads CASSYRDRDGYTF. The CDR3 DNA is TGTGCCAGCAGTTACCGGGACAGAGATGGCTACACCTTC.

This chain uses TRBV18 with TRBJ2-3, with no clear D. The V gene's germline CDR1 is KGHSH and CDR2 LQKENI. The CDR3 contains 12 residues. The V end was cut by 5 bases, the J end by 2 bases, with 5 bases between. CDR3 in DNA: TGTGCCAGCTCATCTAACACAGATACGCAGTATTTT. Amino acid sequence: CASSSNTDTQYF.

This sequence joins TRBV4-3 and TRBJ2-1; D is perhaps TRBD2 (7 bases). V was cut by 4 bases and J by 8 bases, with 21 bases left in between. Germline V CDR1 and CDR2: LGHNA, YSLEER. The CDR3 extends over 16 amino acids. The CDR3 loop reads CASSPRGGGAYDEQFF. CDR3 bases: TGCGCCAGCAGCCCCCGGGGAGGGGGGGCTTATGATGAGCAGTTCTTC.

The V call is TRBV2, the J call TRBJ1-2; TRBD1 aligns across 8 bases. Trimming took 6 bases from V and 7 from J; bases not matched to a gene: 4. This CDR3 has 12 residues. Germline V CDR1 and CDR2: SNHLY, FYNNEI. The CDR3 sequence: CASRDRAGGYTF. CDR3 sequence (DNA): TGTGCCAGCAGGGACAGGGCTGGTGGCTACACCTTC.

This clone was counted a single time. The J gene is TRBJ1-5, the V gene TRBV11-2; D is perhaps TRBD1 (5 bases). Trimming left V 3 bases short and J 7 bases short, with 10 bases between. This CDR3 is built from 13 residues. Per the germline V gene, CDR1 is SGHAT and CDR2 is FQNNGV. CDR3 in amino acids: CASSLGEGQPQHF. The DNA of the CDR3 is TGTGCCAGCAGCTTGGGGGAGGGACAGCCCCAGCATTTT.

For the CDR3, the DNA is TGTGCCATCAGCGACAGGGGTGAGACCCAGTACTTC. Translation gives CAISDRGETQYF. This chain links TRBV10-3 with TRBJ2-5; 8 bases agree with TRBD1. The germline V gene encodes CDR1 ENHRY and CDR2 SYGVKD. V gave up 6 bases and J gave up 5 bases; unmatched junction bases: 2. This CDR3 spans 12 amino acids.

The table lists this clone with a few counts. The V gene is TRBV4-1, the J gene TRBJ1-6, with a possible D match to TRBD1 (5 bases). V lost 1 base, J lost 10 bases, and 17 bases lay in between. The CDR3 sequence is 16 residues long. Germline CDR1 reads MGHRA; CDR2 reads YSYEKL. CDR3 sequence reads: CASSQAGFWIESPLHF. The CDR3, as DNA: TGCGCCAGCAGCCAAGCAGGGTTCTGGATAGAGTCACCCCTCCACTTT.

The rearrangement joins TRBV7-9 to TRBJ1-5; D is uncertain. The CDR3 loop spans 13 amino acids. Germline CDR1 reads SEHNR; CDR2 reads FQNEAQ (reference sequence). V dropped 2 bases and J dropped 3 bases, with 5 bases sitting between them. In nucleotides, the CDR3 is TGTGCCAGCAGCTTATCCTACAATCAGCCCCAGCATTTT. Translated: CASSLSYNQPQHF.

The rearrangement uses TRBV28 and TRBJ1-6; 11 bases agree with TRBD1. V trimming: 5 bases; J trimming: 11 bases; junction bases outside the gene matches: 2. Germline V gene lookup returns CDR1 MDHEN and CDR2 SYDVKM. The CDR3 has 13 amino acids. CDR3 nucleotide sequence: TGTGCCAGCAGTCGGGACAGGGGGGCACCCCTCCACTTT. Protein: CASSRDRGAPLHF.

CDR3 in DNA: TGTGCCAGCAGCTCCGAAACGGGGGACGGGAGGTACGAGCAGTACTTC. It yields the protein CASSSETGDGRYEQYF. The rearrangement joins TRBV13 to TRBJ2-7; 7 positions match TRBD2. The CDR3 extends over 16 amino acids. Trimming at V came to 4 bases and at J to 4 bases, leaving 13 bases not matched to a gene. CDR1 and CDR2 from the germline V gene are PRHDT and FYEKMQ (reference sequence).

The chain couples TRBV11-1 to TRBJ2-5; D might be TRBD2 (5 bases). The end of the DNA is better explained by TRBJ2-7, so the J call may be wrong. Germline loops: CDR1 SGHAT, CDR2 FQDESV (reference sequence). The CDR3 runs to 15 residues. CDR3 loop: CASSHRGESSYEQYF. CDR3 DNA: TGTGCCAGCAGCCACCGGGGAGAAAGCTCCTACGAGCAGTACTTC.

This rearrangement joins TRBV10-2 to TRBJ1-1; D not resolved. Between the trimmed V and J ends, which lost 6 bases and 0 bases, there was a span of 11 bases. Germline loops: CDR1 WSHSY, CDR2 SAAADI. The CDR3 loop spans 14 amino acids. CDR3 DNA: TGCGCCAGCAGCCAGGCCCCGATGAACACTGAAGCTTTCTTT. As protein: CASSQAPMNTEAFF.

The rearrangement joins TRBV5-1 to TRBJ1-4, with TRBD1 as a possible D gene (5 bases). CDR1 and CDR2 (germline): SGHRS, YFSETQ. V lost 0 bases and J lost 0, with 12 bases in between. The CDR3 contains 17 residues. CDR3 DNA: TGCGCCAGCAGCTTGGAAGTGATGACAGCAACTAATGAAAAACTGTTTTTT. Its protein is CASSLEVMTATNEKLFF.

This chain links TRBV10-1 with TRBJ2-7; TRBD2 might be the D (6 bases). Germline assignment: CDR1 WNHNN and CDR2 SYGVQD (reference sequence). The V gene lost 6 bases and the J gene lost 0 bases, with 9 bases spanning the gap. The CDR3 runs 13 residues. The CDR3 DNA reads as TGCGCCAGCAGCGCGGGGAGCTCCTACGAGCAGTACTTC. Protein: CASSAGSSYEQYF.